The 5 T cell receptor beta chains given below trace back to one sample, sequenced in a study of T cell responses to AZD1222 COVID-19 vaccine. Repertoires were generated with immunoSEQ multiplex PCR, while TCRdb's copy carries only in-frame clones and drops some. Altogether roughly 100,000 clones are present, roughly 88% being singletons, with the ten largest covering more than 20%. The specimen was peripheral blood, collected on day 0 of AZD1222 vaccination. These receptors were obtained from an adult in good health.

The CDR3 DNA is TGTGCCAGCAGTTTTAACCCTAACTATGGCTACACCTTC. Encoded protein: CASSFNPNYGYTF. V and J are TRBV27 and TRBJ1-2; D gene uncertain. The CDR3 has 13 residues. The ends were cut back, 3 bases at V and 0 bases at J, with 5 bases in the middle. Germline lookup yields CDR1 MNHEY and CDR2 SMNVEV (reference sequence).

V and J are TRBV7-8 and TRBJ1-5; 9 bases align to TRBD1. V trimming: 1 base; J trimming: 1 base; junction bases outside the gene matches: 8. This CDR3 is built from 18 residues. Looked up from germline, CDR1 is SGHVS and CDR2 is FQNEAQ. This CDR3 reads CASSLVPDRGGSNQPQHF. In nucleotides, the CDR3 is TGTGCCAGCAGCTTAGTCCCGGACAGGGGCGGAAGCAATCAGCCCCAGCATTTT.

CDR3 in DNA: TGTGCCAGCTCTCAAGGGACAGGGGACAATTCACCCCTCCACTTT. As protein: CASSQGTGDNSPLHF. The chain couples TRBV18 to TRBJ1-6; TRBD1 matches at 10 bases. V trimming: 6 bases; J trimming: 7 bases; junction bases outside the gene matches: 6. CDR1 and CDR2 from the germline V gene are KGHSH and LQKENI. The CDR3 spans 15 residues.

This clone was counted a few times. The chain joins TRBV27 to TRBJ1-2; the D gene is possibly TRBD1 (5 bases). Germline V gives CDR1 MNHEY, CDR2 SMNVEV (reference sequence). The V and J ends lost 6 bases and 3 bases respectively, with 14 bases between them. The CDR3 length is 14 residues. CDR3 residues: CASRRNLGDYGYTF. The CDR3 nucleotides are TGTGCCAGCAGACGGAATCTAGGGGACTATGGCTACACCTTC.

This clone was found once. The chain is built from TRBV7-9 and TRBJ1-1; possible D gene TRBD1, 5 bases. From germline, CDR1 is SEHNR and CDR2 FQNEAQ (reference sequence). The CDR3 loop spans 14 amino acids. Between the trimmed V and J ends, which lost 7 bases and 0 bases, there was a span of 12 bases. The CDR3 coding sequence is TGTGCCAGCATCTCTGACAGTATGAACACTGAAGCTTTCTTT. This encodes CASISDSMNTEAFF.